The 26 T cell receptor beta chains below were found in one sample sequenced in a study of shared clonotypes between healthy human individuals. The repertoire was sequenced with immunoSEQ multiplex PCR; TCRdb's copy has only in-frame clones and lacks some. The data contain approximately 2,000,000 clones, about 90% of them singletons. The sample taken for sequencing was naive CD4+ T cells from PBMCs. As to subset: CD45RA+ positively selected. The receptor set was obtained from a man in his late teens or twenties in good health. Some clones in this sample may be carry-over from other donors' samples.

This clone was found once. The rearrangement uses TRBV5-6 and TRBJ2-4, with 8 bases aligning to TRBD1. J was trimmed by 1 base and V by 2 bases; bases with no gene match: 8. The CDR3 has 17 amino acids. From germline, CDR1 is SGHDT and CDR2 YYEEEE. The CDR3 DNA sequence: TGTGCCAGCAGCTTCCTTCAGGGGGCGAAGGCCAAAAACATTCAGTACTTC. Translating gives CASSFLQGAKAKNIQYF.

The chain recombines TRBV5-1 with TRBJ2-1; TRBD1 might be the D (8 bases). V lost 2 bases and J 2 bases, leaving 23 bases between the germline ends. The germline CDR1 and CDR2 sequences are SGHRS and YFSETQ. The CDR3 loop spans 19 amino acids. The CDR3 is CASSLARGPGRPPYNEQFF. The CDR3 DNA sequence: TGCGCCAGCAGCTTAGCCAGGGGGCCCGGGAGGCCACCCTACAATGAGCAGTTCTTC.

The V gene is TRBV5-1, the J gene TRBJ2-1, with 9 nucleotides matching TRBD2. With 5 bases clipped from V and 10 bases from J, the junction kept 10 bases outside the gene matches. The CDR3 contains 14 residues. Per germline, CDR1 SGHRS and CDR2 YFSETQ. The CDR3 reads CASSTGLASLEQFF. In DNA form, the CDR3 reads TGCGCCAGCAGTACGGGACTAGCCTCACTGGAGCAGTTCTTC.

This sequence joins TRBV28 and TRBJ2-4; no clear D. In germline, CDR1 is MDHEN, CDR2 SYDVKM. The CDR3 has 18 residues. Trimming left V 5 bases short and J 0 bases short, with 20 bases between. CDR3 in amino acids: CASSRPSSRTLAKNIQYF. CDR3 coding DNA: TGTGCCAGCAGTCGTCCTAGTTCCCGTACTCTAGCCAAAAACATTCAGTACTTC.

This chain links TRBV6-5 with TRBJ1-4; weak D call: TRBD1 (5 bases). Trimming removed 6 bases from V and 3 bases from J, with 14 bases in between. Looked up from germline, CDR1 is MNHEY and CDR2 is SVGAGI. CDR3 length equals 15 residues. The CDR3 spells CASRMGGAANEKLFF. The CDR3 bases are TGTGCCAGCAGAATGGGTGGGGCGGCTAATGAAAAACTGTTTTTT.

In regard to this clone: The same CDR3 is also encoded by other DNA sequences in this sample. V usage is TRBV19 and J usage is TRBJ1-2; 8 bases fit TRBD1. CDR1 and CDR2 (germline): LNHDA, SQIVND (reference sequence). V trimming: 5 bases; J trimming: 8 bases; junction bases outside the gene matches: 7. The CDR3 is 13 residues long. CDR3 loop: CASSPRGRRGYTF. CDR3 in DNA: TGTGCCAGTAGTCCCAGGGGGCGCCGAGGCTACACCTTC.

The chain combines TRBV7-9 with TRBJ2-7; TRBD1 aligns across 8 bases. Germline V gives CDR1 SEHNR, CDR2 FQNEAQ (reference sequence). V gave up 3 bases and J gave up 0 bases; unmatched junction bases: 4. This CDR3 comprises 15 residues. The CDR3 region is CASSFVTGGSYEQYF. As DNA, the CDR3 is TGTGCCAGCAGCTTTGTAACAGGGGGCTCCTACGAGCAGTACTTC.

Note on this clone: At the DNA level, this CDR3 is encoded by other sequences in the same sample as well. The chain couples TRBV5-4 to TRBJ1-1; D is unresolved. From germline, CDR1 is SGHNT and CDR2 YYREEE (reference sequence). This CDR3 comprises 15 residues. With 0 bases removed from V and 0 bases from J, the gap between germline ends came to 9 bases. The CDR3 is CASSLVGYMNTEAFF. CDR3 nucleotides: TGTGCCAGCAGCTTGGTAGGATACATGAACACTGAAGCTTTCTTT.

V is TRBV7-8 and J is TRBJ2-7; a possible D gene is TRBD1 (5 bases). The CDR3 is made up of 12 amino acids. Germline-derived CDR1 and CDR2 are SGHVS and FQNEAQ. V was trimmed by 5 bases and J by 2 bases, leaving 7 bases between them. The CDR3 region is CASSRTTYEQYF. The CDR3 DNA reads as TGTGCCAGCAGCCGGACAACCTACGAGCAGTACTTC.

J is TRBJ2-7 and V is TRBV5-1; 9 bases fit TRBD1. This CDR3 has 14 residues. V lost 5 bases, J lost 3 bases, and 6 bases stayed unmatched. Germline V gives CDR1 SGHRS, CDR2 YFSETQ. In nucleotides, the CDR3 is TGCGCCAGCAGAAACGCGGGACAGGGCTACGAGCAGTACTTC. Its translation is CASRNAGQGYEQYF.

Notes on this clone: The same CDR3 can be traced to other DNA sequences in this sample. This chain connects TRBV5-1 to TRBJ2-1; a possible D gene is TRBD1 (6 bases). Germline assignment: CDR1 SGHRS and CDR2 YFSETQ. The CDR3 extends over 13 amino acids. V was pared by 3 bases and J by 10 bases, with 14 bases between. As DNA, the CDR3 is TGCGCCAGCAGCTCATTACCAGGGGCCGAGCAGTTCTTC. This translates into CASSSLPGAEQFF.

V gene TRBV7-3 combines with J gene TRBJ2-3, with unresolved D. The CDR3 totals 15 residues. Looked up from germline, CDR1 is SGHTA and CDR2 is FQGTGA. V gave up 5 bases and J gave up 0 bases, with 12 bases separating them. The CDR3 DNA is TGTGCCAGCAGCCGTACCCGGCTTAGCACAGATACGCAGTATTTT. Translating gives CASSRTRLSTDTQYF.

The chain recombines TRBV7-3 with TRBJ2-2; a possible D gene is TRBD2 (7 bases). Trimming cost V 7 bases and J 4 bases, with 22 bases left between them. Germline lookup yields CDR1 SGHTA and CDR2 FQGTGA. The CDR3 spans 17 residues. The CDR3 is CASTQGSGTTGTGELFF. As DNA, the CDR3 is TGTGCCAGCACCCAGGGGTCCGGGACTACAGGCACCGGGGAGCTGTTTTTT.

The J gene is TRBJ2-5, the V gene TRBV28; no clear D gene. Per the germline V gene, CDR1 is MDHEN and CDR2 is SYDVKM. The V gene lost 3 bases and the J gene lost 5 bases, with 10 bases spanning the gap. The CDR3 sequence is 13 residues long. For the CDR3, the DNA is TGTGCCAGCAGTTTGTCGGCGCCGGAGACCCAGTACTTC. Encoded protein: CASSLSAPETQYF.

The CDR3: CASSYVGNQPQHF. DNA of the CDR3: TGTGCCAGCAGTTACGTGGGGAATCAGCCCCAGCATTTT. This chain links TRBV6-6 with TRBJ1-5; D not resolved. The CDR3 is 13 residues long. V shed 2 bases and J shed 4 bases, with 6 bases lying between them. CDR1 is MNHNY, CDR2 SVGAGI, per germline (reference sequence).

The V call is TRBV10-3, the J call TRBJ2-3; 10 bases fit TRBD2. Germline V gene sequence: CDR1 ENHRY, CDR2 SYGVKD. J gave up 6 bases and V 6 bases, and 9 bases lay outside the gene matches. This CDR3 has 15 residues. The CDR3 loop is CAIRVTSGLIDTQYF. The CDR3 DNA reads as TGTGCCATCAGAGTGACTAGCGGGTTGATCGATACGCAGTATTTT.

The chain links TRBV29-1 to TRBJ1-4; a possible D gene is TRBD1 (6 bases). CDR1 is SQVTM, CDR2 ANQGSEA, per germline. V was trimmed by 7 bases and J by 2 bases, leaving 11 bases between them. This CDR3 comprises 13 residues. CDR3 sequence: CSGHRVTNEKLFF. The CDR3 DNA follows: TGCAGCGGGCACAGGGTTACTAATGAAAAACTGTTTTTT.

The CDR3 nucleotides are TGCGCCAGCAGCCAAGATGATCGACGGGGAACAGATACGCAGTATTTT. Protein: CASSQDDRRGTDTQYF. The chain uses TRBV4-1 and TRBJ2-3, with a tentative D call TRBD2 (5 bases). The CDR3 runs to 16 residues. Deletions cut 0 bases from V and 3 bases from J, with 13 bases between. The germline V gene has CDR1 MGHRA and CDR2 YSYEKL.

This clone was found once. The J gene is TRBJ2-5, the V gene TRBV7-2; 8 nucleotides line up with TRBD2. The tail of the sequence fits TRBJ2-7 better, so the J call may be wrong. Germline CDR1 is SGHTA and CDR2 is FQGNSA. The CDR3 runs 14 residues. The CDR3 here is CASSPQRELHEQYF. The DNA of the CDR3 is TGTGCCAGCAGCCCTCAGCGGGAGCTGCACGAGCAGTACTTC.

This chain connects TRBV7-9 to TRBJ1-1, with D hard to call. Germline V gives CDR1 SEHNR, CDR2 FQNEAQ (reference sequence). Trimming took 0 bases from V and 3 from J, leaving 8 bases between them. This CDR3 has 14 residues. The CDR3 DNA is TGTGCCAGCAGCTTAGCTTTAATGGACACTGAAGCTTTCTTT. This translates into CASSLALMDTEAFF.

Here the CDR3 DNA reads TGTGCCAGCACCCCCCATAGGTACACCATATATTTT. This gives the protein CASTPHRYTIYF. The V call is TRBV28, the J call TRBJ1-3; D is unresolved. Germline CDR1 reads MDHEN; CDR2 reads SYDVKM. The CDR3 loop spans 12 amino acids. Trimming left V 7 bases short and J 8 bases short, with 12 bases between.

A word on this clone: Other nucleotide sequences in the sample specify the same CDR3. The chain is built from TRBV28 and TRBJ2-7, with TRBD1 matching over 7 bases. Losses at the gene ends were 2 bases for V and 2 bases for J; bases not matched to a gene: 3. The length of the CDR3 is 14 residues. Germline CDR1 is MDHEN and CDR2 is SYDVKM. As DNA, the CDR3 is TGTGCCAGCAGTTTAGGGACAGTTCCCTACGAGCAGTACTTC. Protein sequence: CASSLGTVPYEQYF.

The rearrangement links TRBV18 to TRBJ2-5; the D gene could be TRBD1 or TRBD2 (5 bases each). This CDR3 contains 14 residues. Looked up from germline, CDR1 is KGHSH and CDR2 is LQKENI. Trimming shortened V by 3 bases and J by 4 bases, and 12 bases separated the two germline ends. This chain's CDR3 is CASSPQVGGETQYF. CDR3 in DNA: TGTGCCAGCTCACCTCAGGTTGGGGGAGAGACCCAGTACTTC.

The chain has TRBV18 and TRBJ2-2, with 10 positions matching TRBD1. The CDR3 consists of 15 residues. Germline lookup yields CDR1 KGHSH and CDR2 LQKENI. V gave up 8 bases and J gave up 3 bases; unmatched junction bases: 6. CDR3 nucleotide sequence: TGTGCCAGCGCTCACGGGACAGGGGACACCGGGGAGCTGTTTTTT. It yields the protein CASAHGTGDTGELFF.

This clone was seen a few times. The same CDR3 can be traced to other DNA sequences in this sample. CDR3 loop: CASSLDADTQYF. The CDR3, as DNA: TGCGCCAGCAGCTTGGATGCAGATACGCAGTATTTT. The chain has TRBV5-1 and TRBJ2-3; D is ambiguous. The CDR3 length is 12 residues. CDR1 SGHRS and CDR2 YFSETQ come from the germline V gene. V was pared by 0 bases and J by 4 bases, with 3 bases between.

The CDR3 protein is CASSIQGAYQPQHF. As DNA, the CDR3 is TGTGCCAGTAGCATACAGGGGGCTTATCAGCCCCAGCATTTT. The chain is built from TRBV19 and TRBJ1-5, with 9 bases fitting TRBD1. The germline V gene encodes CDR1 LNHDA and CDR2 SQIVND (reference sequence). The ends lost 6 bases at V and 5 bases at J; junction bases unmatched: 5. The CDR3 has 14 amino acids.